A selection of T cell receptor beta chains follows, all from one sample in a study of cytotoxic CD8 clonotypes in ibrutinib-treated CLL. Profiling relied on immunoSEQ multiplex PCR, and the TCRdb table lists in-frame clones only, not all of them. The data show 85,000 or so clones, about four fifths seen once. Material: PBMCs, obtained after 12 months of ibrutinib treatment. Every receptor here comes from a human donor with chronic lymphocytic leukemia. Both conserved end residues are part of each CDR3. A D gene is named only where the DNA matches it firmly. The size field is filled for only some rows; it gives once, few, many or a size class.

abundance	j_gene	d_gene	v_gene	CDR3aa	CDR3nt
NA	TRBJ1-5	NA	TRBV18	CASSPGGQPYNQPQHF	TGTGCCAGCTCACCAGGGGGGCAGCCCTACAATCAGCCCCAGCATTTT
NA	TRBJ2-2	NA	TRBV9	CASSANRENGELFF	TGTGCCAGCAGCGCCAACAGGGAAAACGGGGAGCTGTTTTTT
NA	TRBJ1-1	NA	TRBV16	CASSPRGYRGEAFF	TGTGCCAGCAGCCCCCGAGGCTACCGGGGGGAAGCTTTCTTT
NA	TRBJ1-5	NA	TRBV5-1	CASSEGGSNQPQHF	TGCGCCAGCAGCGAGGGAGGGAGCAATCAGCCCCAGCATTTT
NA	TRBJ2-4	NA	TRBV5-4	CASSLSLKDIQYF	TGTGCCAGCAGCTTGTCCCTAAAGGACATTCAGTACTTC
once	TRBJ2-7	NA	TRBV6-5	CASTGGSSEQYF	TGTGCCAGCACCGGTGGCTCGAGTGAGCAGTACTTC
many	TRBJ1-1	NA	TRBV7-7	CASSLPLLDGNTEAFF	TGTGCTAGCAGCTTACCCCTGTTGGACGGGAACACTGAAGCTTTCTTT
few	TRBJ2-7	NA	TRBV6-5	CASSYRGQYEQYF	TGTGCCAGCAGTTACCGAGGACAGTACGAGCAGTACTTC
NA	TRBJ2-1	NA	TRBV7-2	CASSLGGPAGNEQFF	TGTGCCAGCAGCTTAGGTGGACCCGCGGGCAATGAGCAGTTCTTC
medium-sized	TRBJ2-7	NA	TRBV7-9	CASIGTDTYEQYF	TGTGCCAGCATAGGGACTGACACCTACGAGCAGTACTTC
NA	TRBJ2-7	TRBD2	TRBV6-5	CASSYREAGLPYEQYF	TGTGCCAGCAGTTACCGGGAAGCGGGGCTTCCCTACGAGCAGTACTTC
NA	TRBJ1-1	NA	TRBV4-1	CASSQEEGTEAFF	TGCGCCAGCAGCCAAGAGGAGGGGACTGAAGCTTTCTTT
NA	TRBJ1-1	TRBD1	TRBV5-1	CASSLGPGGRNTEAFF	TGCGCCAGCAGCTTGGGCCCAGGGGGCCGGAACACTGAAGCTTTCTTT
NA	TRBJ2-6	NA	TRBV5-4	CASSRDSSGANVLTF	TGTGCCAGCAGCCGCGACAGCTCTGGGGCCAACGTCCTGACTTTC
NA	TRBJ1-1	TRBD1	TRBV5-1	CASRDRGTEAFF	TGCGCCAGCCGGGACAGGGGCACTGAAGCTTTCTTT
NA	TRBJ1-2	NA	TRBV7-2	CASSLVWQGGGYTF	TGTGCCAGCAGCTTAGTGTGGCAGGGCGGCGGCTACACCTTC
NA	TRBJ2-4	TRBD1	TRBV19	CASSPPGQGPLDF	TGTGCCAGTAGTCCCCCGGGACAGGGGCCTTTGGACTTC
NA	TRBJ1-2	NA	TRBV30	CAWSVGGSYGYTF	TGTGCCTGGAGCGTCGGAGGGTCCTATGGCTACACCTTC
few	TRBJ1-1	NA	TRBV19	CASSTRTAEAFF	TGTGCCAGTAGTACCCGAACCGCTGAAGCTTTCTTT
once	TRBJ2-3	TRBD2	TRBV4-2	CASSPAGPTDTQYF	TGTGCCAGCAGCCCAGCGGGGCCCACAGATACGCAGTATTTT
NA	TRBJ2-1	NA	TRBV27	CASSLPPRGPFF	TGTGCCAGCAGTTTACCCCCCAGGGGTCCGTTCTTC
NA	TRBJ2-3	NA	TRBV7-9	CASSPPGRGGDTQYF	TGTGCCAGCAGCCCCCCTGGGAGAGGGGGAGATACGCAGTATTTT
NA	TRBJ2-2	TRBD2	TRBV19	CASTPSGSGGELFF	TGTGCCAGTACCCCTAGCGGGAGTGGCGGGGAGCTGTTTTTT
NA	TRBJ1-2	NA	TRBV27	CASRQGSGLRGYTF	TGTGCCAGCAGACAGGGTTCGGGGTTGAGGGGCTACACCTTC
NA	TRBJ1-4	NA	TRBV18	CASSPQENEKLFF	TGTGCCAGCTCACCACAGGAAAATGAAAAACTGTTTTTT
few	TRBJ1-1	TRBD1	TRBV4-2	CASSQVTGGREAFF	TGTGCCAGCAGCCAAGTTACAGGGGGACGTGAAGCTTTCTTT
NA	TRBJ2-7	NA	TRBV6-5	CASSYHGRPPDYEQYF	TGTGCCAGCAGTTACCATGGCCGCCCCCCGGACTACGAGCAGTACTTC
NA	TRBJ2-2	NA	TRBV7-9	CASRPAGFWGELFF	TGTGCCAGCAGACCGGCGGGATTTTGGGGGGAGCTGTTTTTT
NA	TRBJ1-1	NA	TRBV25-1	CASSEGEAGWENTEAFF	TGTGCCAGCAGTGAAGGGGAGGCAGGGTGGGAGAACACTGAAGCTTTCTTT
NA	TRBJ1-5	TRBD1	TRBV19	CASTMTGEGDQPQHF	TGTGCCAGTACCATGACAGGGGAGGGGGATCAGCCCCAGCATTTT
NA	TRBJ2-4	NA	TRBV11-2	CASSHLAGIQYF	TGTGCCAGCAGCCACCTCGCGGGCATTCAGTACTTC
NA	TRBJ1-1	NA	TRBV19	CATSGVMNTEAFF	TGTGCCACCTCAGGGGTTATGAACACTGAAGCTTTCTTT
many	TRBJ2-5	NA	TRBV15	CATSRDLETQYF	TGTGCCACCAGCAGAGATCTGGAGACCCAGTACTTC
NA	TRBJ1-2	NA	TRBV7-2	CASTALPNYGYTF	TGTGCCAGCACCGCTCTACCTAACTATGGCTACACCTTC
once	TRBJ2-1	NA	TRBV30	CAWARPTYNEQFF	TGTGCCTGGGCGAGGCCGACCTACAATGAGCAGTTCTTC
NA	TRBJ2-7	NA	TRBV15	CATSRGGGLGYEQYF	TGTGCCACCAGCAGAGGAGGCGGCCTAGGGTACGAGCAGTACTTC
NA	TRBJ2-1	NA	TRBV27	CATGLFWDTGSEQFF	TGTGCCACCGGGCTTTTCTGGGACACGGGGAGTGAGCAGTTCTTC
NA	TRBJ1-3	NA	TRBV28	CASSLFGAGPWSGNTIYF	TGTGCCAGCAGTTTATTTGGTGCAGGGCCGTGGTCTGGAAACACCATATATTTT
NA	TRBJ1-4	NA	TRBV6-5	CASSLGGATNEKLFF	TGTGCCAGCAGCTTGGGAGGGGCAACTAATGAAAAACTGTTTTTT